This TCR beta chain was identified in a study of PD-1 blockade in classical Hodgkin lymphoma. Study-wide background: Intravenous nivolumab at 3 mg/kg was given to patients every 2 weeks.

This clone was picked up a small number of times. The CDR3 extends over 15 amino acids. Germline CDR1 is MNHEY and CDR2 is SMNVEV (reference sequence). The ends were cut back, 4 bases at V and 4 bases at J, with 16 bases in the middle. With no exception, relapse followed autologous stem cell transplantation in all patients, and brentuximab vedotin exposure varied. Sequencing used immunoSEQ multiplex PCR; TCRdb keeps in-frame clones, though not all of them. Of just over 60,000 clones in the sample, more than 70% are singletons; the top ten hold around 12%. The material sequenced was peripheral blood mononuclear cells (PBMCs), taken at baseline. This sequence joins TRBV27 and TRBJ1-2, with a possible D match to TRBD1 (6 bases). This clonotype was obtained from a human donor with classical Hodgkin lymphoma. Here the CDR3 reads CASSSRGGGGYGYTF. The CDR3 DNA follows: TGTGCCAGCAGTTCGAGGGGGGGAGGGGGCTATGGCTACACCTTC.